Detailed here is one TCR beta chain. The data were taken from a study of blood T cell repertoires in COVID-19. Study overall: From the United States, Italy and Spain came samples of acute and convalescent COVID-19.

Assay used: immunoSEQ multiplex PCR; TCRdb lists only in-frame clones, some missing. The profile shows approximately 74,000 clones, 85% to 95% of them singletons. The germline V gene encodes CDR1 MDHEN and CDR2 SYDVKM. The CDR3 totals 15 residues. Trimming took 0 bases from V and 6 from J; bases not matched to a gene: 6. The V and J genes are TRBV28 and TRBJ2-3; 7 bases agree with TRBD2. The source material was peripheral blood. This receptor was obtained from a woman between 55 and 75 years old with active COVID-19. The CDR3 loop reads CASSLWRAGTDTQYF. CDR3 bases: TGTGCCAGCAGTTTATGGCGAGCGGGAACGGATACGCAGTATTTT.